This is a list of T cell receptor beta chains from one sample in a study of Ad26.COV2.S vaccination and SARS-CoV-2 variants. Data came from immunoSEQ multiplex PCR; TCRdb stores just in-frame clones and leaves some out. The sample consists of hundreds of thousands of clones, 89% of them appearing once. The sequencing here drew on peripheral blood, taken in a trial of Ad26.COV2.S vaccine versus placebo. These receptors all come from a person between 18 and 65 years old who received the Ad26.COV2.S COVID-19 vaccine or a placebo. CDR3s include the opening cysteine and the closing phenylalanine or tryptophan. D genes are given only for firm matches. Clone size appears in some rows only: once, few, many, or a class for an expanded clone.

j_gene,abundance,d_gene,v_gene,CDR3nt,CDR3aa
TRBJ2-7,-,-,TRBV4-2,TGTGCCAGCAGCCAAGCGCCGTCGGGGCCCTACGAGCAGTACTTC,CASSQAPSGPYEQYF
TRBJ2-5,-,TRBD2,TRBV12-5,TGTGCTAGTGGTTTGGACCTACCCAGGGCTAGCGGGCCCCATTTCCAAGAGACCCAGTACTTC,CASGLDLPRASGPHFQETQYF
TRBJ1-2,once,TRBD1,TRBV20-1,TGCAGTGCTACTACAGGGGAAGGCTACACCTTC,CSATTGEGYTF
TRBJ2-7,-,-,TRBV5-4,TGTGCCAGCAGCTTGGCTGGGCGGGCCACCTACGAGCAGTACTTC,CASSLAGRATYEQYF
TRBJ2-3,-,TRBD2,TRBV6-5,TGTGCCAGCAGTCCCCTGGCGGGGGGCACAGATACGCAGTATTTT,CASSPLAGGTDTQYF
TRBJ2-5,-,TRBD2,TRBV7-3,TGTGCCAGCAGTATAGCGGGGAAAGAGACCCAGTACTTC,CASSIAGKETQYF
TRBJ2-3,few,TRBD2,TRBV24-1,TGTGCCACCAGTGCGACTAGCGGGGGGAAGGATACGCAGTATTTT,CATSATSGGKDTQYF
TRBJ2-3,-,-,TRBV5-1,TGCGCCAGCAGCTTGGCCAGGTCCCACACAGATACGCAGTATTTT,CASSLARSHTDTQYF
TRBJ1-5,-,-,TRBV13,TGTGCCAGCAGCTTATCAGGGCTTAATCAGCCCCAGCATTTT,CASSLSGLNQPQHF
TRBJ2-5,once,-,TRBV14,TGTGCCAGCAGCCAAGAAAATGGTCAGGGGTTGCGAGCGAGTATACAAGAGACCCAGTACTTC,CASSQENGQGLRASIQETQYF
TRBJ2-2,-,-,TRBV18,TGTGCCAGCTCACCACCGAAACACACCGGGGAGCTGTTTTTT,CASSPPKHTGELFF
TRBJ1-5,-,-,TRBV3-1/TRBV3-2,TGTGCCAGCAGCCAAGGGTTTCAGCCCCAGCATTTT,CASSQGFQPQHF
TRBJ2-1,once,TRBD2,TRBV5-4,TGTGCCAGCAGCTTGGAGCGGGAGGCCTACAATGAGCAGTTCTTC,CASSLEREAYNEQFF
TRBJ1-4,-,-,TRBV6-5,TGTGCCAGCAGTTCCAGGCTGCCTCCCGAAAAACTGTTTTTT,CASSSRLPPEKLFF
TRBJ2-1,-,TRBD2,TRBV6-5,TGTGCCAGCAGTTACTCGAGCGGGGGCTCGGTCAATGAGCAGTTCTTC,CASSYSSGGSVNEQFF
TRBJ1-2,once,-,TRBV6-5,TGTGCCAGCAGTTACTCGACCCAGGGATCTAGCACCTTC,CASSYSTQGSSTF
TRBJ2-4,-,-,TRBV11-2,TGTGCCAGCAGCTTACAGGGAAACATTCAGTACTTC,CASSLQGNIQYF
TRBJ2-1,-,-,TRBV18,TGTGCCAGCTCGCCCACTCGGGGGGCAGGAAGGGGTGAGCAGTTCTTC,CASSPTRGAGRGEQFF
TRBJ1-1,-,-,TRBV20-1,TGCAGTGCCCCAGGGAACACTGAAGCTTTCTTT,CSAPGNTEAFF
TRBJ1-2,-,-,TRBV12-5,TGTGCTAGTGGTTTGGTATGGGGACTGTTTAACTATGGCTACACCTTC,CASGLVWGLFNYGYTF
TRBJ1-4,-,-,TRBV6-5,TGTGCCAGCAGTTACTCGATGTGGACATTCGGTGAAAAACTGTTTTTT,CASSYSMWTFGEKLFF
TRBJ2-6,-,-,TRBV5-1,TGCGCCAGCAGCTTGACGGGTGGGCTGGGGGCCAACGTCCTGACTTTC,CASSLTGGLGANVLTF
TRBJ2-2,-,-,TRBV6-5,TGTGCCAGCAGTTACAGGCCAGAGAACACCGGGGAGCTGTTTTTT,CASSYRPENTGELFF
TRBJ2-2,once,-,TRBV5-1,TGCGCCAGCAGCTTGGCCGGGGACTTAAACACCGGGGAGCTGTTTTTT,CASSLAGDLNTGELFF
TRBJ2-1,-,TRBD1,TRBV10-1,TGCGCCAGCTCCCCGACAGGGGGCAATGAGCAGTTCTTC,CASSPTGGNEQFF
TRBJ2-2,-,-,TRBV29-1,TGCAGCGTTGAGAAGGTAGACACCGGGGAGCTGTTTTTT,CSVEKVDTGELFF
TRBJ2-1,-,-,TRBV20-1,TGCAGTGCCTCACAGGATGAGCAGTTCTTC,CSASQDEQFF
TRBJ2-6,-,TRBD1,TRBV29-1,TGCAGCGTGACCTTAGGACAGGCTAGCTTCTCTGGGGCCAACGTCCTGACTTTC,CSVTLGQASFSGANVLTF
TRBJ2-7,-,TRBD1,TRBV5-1,TGCGCCAGCAGCTTGTTTTTCACGGGACAGGGTGCCTACGAGCAGTACTTC,CASSLFFTGQGAYEQYF
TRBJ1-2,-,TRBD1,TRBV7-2,TGTGCCAGCAGCCTACCGGGACAGGCATATGGCTACACCTTC,CASSLPGQAYGYTF
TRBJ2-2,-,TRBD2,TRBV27,TGTGCCAGCAGTTCCCCGACTAGCGGGTTCGGGGAGCTGTTTTTT,CASSSPTSGFGELFF
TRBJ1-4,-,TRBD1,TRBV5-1,TGCGCCAGCAGCCGCGACGGACAGGGAGGCGCAACTAATGAAAAACTGTTTTTT,CASSRDGQGGATNEKLFF
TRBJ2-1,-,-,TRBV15,TGTGCCACCAACCCAAGTAGGGGGAATGGCAATGAGCAGTTCTTC,CATNPSRGNGNEQFF
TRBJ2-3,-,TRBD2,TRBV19,TGTGCCAGTAGTATTCAAGTTGGGCTAGCGGGGGCCACAGATACGCAGTATTTT,CASSIQVGLAGATDTQYF
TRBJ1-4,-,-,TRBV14,TGTGCCAGCAGCCAAGATGATCTGCCTACTTCACGGGAAAAACTGTTTTTT,CASSQDDLPTSREKLFF
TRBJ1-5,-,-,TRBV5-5,TGTGCCAGCAGCTCAGGGGCTAGCAATCAGCCCCAGCATTTT,CASSSGASNQPQHF
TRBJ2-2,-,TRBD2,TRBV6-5,TGTGCCAGCAGTTCCCTAGCGGGGGGGAACACCGGGGAGCTGTTTTTT,CASSSLAGGNTGELFF
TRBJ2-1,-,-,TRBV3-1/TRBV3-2,TGTGCCAGCAGCTACCAAGGGGGGGTTAATGAGCAGTTCTTC,CASSYQGGVNEQFF
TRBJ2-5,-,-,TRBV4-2,TGTGCCAGCAGCCAACCGGGACGCCAAGAGACCCAGTACTTC,CASSQPGRQETQYF
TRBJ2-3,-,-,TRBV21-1,TGTGCCAGCAGCATCTCCATATGTAGGGATACGCAGTATTTT,CASSISICRDTQYF
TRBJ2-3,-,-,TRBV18,TGTGCCAGCTCACCACCCTACTCGGACTCCTACACAGATACGCAGTATTTT,CASSPPYSDSYTDTQYF
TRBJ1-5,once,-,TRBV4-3,TGCGCCAGCAGCCAAGGGGTAGGGGATCAGCCCCAGCATTTT,CASSQGVGDQPQHF
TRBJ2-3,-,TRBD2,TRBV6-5,TGTGCCAGCAGAACTAGCGGGGGACCAGATACGCAGTATTTT,CASRTSGGPDTQYF
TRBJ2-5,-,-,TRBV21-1,TGTGCCAGCAGCAAAATCGAACGACTAGCGGGAGAGACCCAGTACTTC,CASSKIERLAGETQYF
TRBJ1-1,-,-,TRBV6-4,TGTGCCAGCAGAAGGGTGGCCAACACTGAAGCTTTCTTT,CASRRVANTEAFF
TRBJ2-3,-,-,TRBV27,TGTGCCAGCAGTCGACCTTCAGATACGCAGTATTTT,CASSRPSDTQYF
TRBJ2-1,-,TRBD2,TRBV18,TGTGCCAGCTCACAGCCGGGACTAGCGGGAGGTGAGCAGTTCTTC,CASSQPGLAGGEQFF